This TCR beta chain was documented in a study of response to subunit inactivated influenza vaccine. Study results and limitations: It was suggested by the authors that few new T cells are recruited by each seasonal influenza vaccination.

This clonotype was seen ten or more times. Its antigen is not known. TCRdb used MiXCR to reprocess the RT-PCR reads, holding one entry per CDR3 protein. The sample has approximately 700,000 distinct CDR3 sequences, approximately 14% seen once. The sequences come from PBMCs from blood, collected roughly 13 days after vaccination. The sequence derives from a middle-aged man who received an inactivated influenza vaccine.

The CDR3 loop is CSAIGTSGASYEQYF. The CDR3 nucleotides read TGCAGTGCTATCGGGACTAGCGGGGCCTCCTACGAGCAGTACTTC. The rearrangement uses TRBV20-1 and TRBJ2-7; 13 positions match TRBD2. The junction had 3 bases not matched to a gene; V was cut back by 4 bases and J by 0 bases. The CDR3 is 15 amino acids. Germline V gene data show CDR1 as DFQATT and CDR2 as SNEGSKA (reference sequence).